Listed below are T cell receptor beta chains from one sample, sequenced in a study of PD-1 blockade in classical Hodgkin lymphoma. Clones were read by immunoSEQ multiplex PCR, and TCRdb kept only the in-frame ones, dropping some. Here the sample spans over 50,000 clones, nearly 90% being singletons. Sequencing was performed on peripheral blood mononuclear cells (PBMCs), taken before the fourth cycle of nivolumab. The receptors shown here come from a human donor with classical Hodgkin lymphoma. CDR3s include the opening cysteine and the closing phenylalanine or tryptophan. The order of the fields is J gene, D gene, V gene, clone size, CDR3 protein, CDR3 DNA. The D gene is left open where the match is weak. Clone size is not always given. Where it is, it says once, few, many or a class for expanded clones.

j_call: TRBJ1-1
d_call: -
v_call: TRBV7-9
clone_size: -
cdr3_aa: CASSLGGVMNTEAFF
cdr3_nt: TGTGCCAGCAGCTTAGGAGGGGTTATGAACACTGAAGCTTTCTTT

j_call: TRBJ1-2
d_call: TRBD1
v_call: TRBV6-5
clone_size: -
cdr3_aa: CASSYPGGTNYGYTF
cdr3_nt: TGTGCCAGCAGTTACCCAGGGGGGACTAACTATGGCTACACCTTC

j_call: TRBJ1-4
d_call: -
v_call: TRBV6-5
clone_size: few
cdr3_aa: CASSSPGAGNEKLFF
cdr3_nt: TGTGCCAGCAGTTCTCCAGGGGCGGGTAATGAAAAACTGTTTTTT

j_call: TRBJ1-1
d_call: -
v_call: TRBV5-1
clone_size: -
cdr3_aa: CASSPPGGTEAFF
cdr3_nt: TGCGCCAGCAGCCCGCCCGGTGGCACTGAAGCTTTCTTT

j_call: TRBJ2-3
d_call: TRBD2
v_call: TRBV5-1
clone_size: -
cdr3_aa: CASSFSGGSTDTQYF
cdr3_nt: TGCGCCAGCAGCTTTAGCGGGGGGAGCACAGATACGCAGTATTTT

j_call: TRBJ2-5
d_call: TRBD1
v_call: TRBV6-1
clone_size: -
cdr3_aa: CASKTNDRGLETQYF
cdr3_nt: TGTGCCAGCAAAACCAACGACAGGGGGCTAGAGACCCAGTACTTC

j_call: TRBJ1-5
d_call: -
v_call: TRBV5-1
clone_size: -
cdr3_aa: CASSLEGRGNQPQHF
cdr3_nt: TGCGCCAGCAGCTTGGAGGGAAGGGGCAATCAGCCCCAGCATTTT

j_call: TRBJ2-2
d_call: -
v_call: TRBV5-1
clone_size: -
cdr3_aa: CASTQDPSGGELFF
cdr3_nt: TGCGCCAGCACCCAAGACCCTTCGGGCGGGGAGCTGTTTTTT

j_call: TRBJ2-1
d_call: -
v_call: TRBV6-5
clone_size: -
cdr3_aa: CASSYAPAAYNEQFF
cdr3_nt: TGTGCCAGCAGTTACGCCCCGGCCGCCTACAATGAGCAGTTCTTC

j_call: TRBJ2-2
d_call: -
v_call: TRBV7-6
clone_size: -
cdr3_aa: CASSLSPENTGELFF
cdr3_nt: TGTGCCAGCAGCTTAAGCCCAGAGAACACCGGGGAGCTGTTTTTT

j_call: TRBJ2-5
d_call: -
v_call: TRBV7-9
clone_size: -
cdr3_aa: CASSLLETQYF
cdr3_nt: TGTGCCAGCAGTTTACTCGAGACCCAGTACTTC

j_call: TRBJ1-5
d_call: TRBD1
v_call: TRBV2
clone_size: few
cdr3_aa: CASVRDSGNQPQHF
cdr3_nt: TGTGCCAGCGTCCGGGACAGTGGCAATCAGCCCCAGCATTTT

j_call: TRBJ2-7
d_call: -
v_call: TRBV19
clone_size: -
cdr3_aa: CASSTGGLDEQYF
cdr3_nt: TGTGCCAGTAGTACTGGGGGCCTGGACGAGCAGTACTTC

j_call: TRBJ1-5
d_call: -
v_call: TRBV7-9
clone_size: -
cdr3_aa: CASSLESNQPQHF
cdr3_nt: TGTGCCAGCAGCTTAGAGAGTAATCAGCCCCAGCATTTT

j_call: TRBJ1-1
d_call: -
v_call: TRBV6-5
clone_size: few
cdr3_aa: CASSSRGLVRVEAFF
cdr3_nt: TGTGCCAGCAGTTCACGGGGCCTCGTGAGGGTGGAAGCTTTCTTT

j_call: TRBJ1-2
d_call: -
v_call: TRBV5-5
clone_size: -
cdr3_aa: CASSSNTGPQGYTF
cdr3_nt: TGTGCCAGCAGCTCGAATACAGGGCCCCAAGGCTACACCTTC

j_call: TRBJ2-3
d_call: -
v_call: TRBV5-1
clone_size: -
cdr3_aa: CASSLAGGTDTQYF
cdr3_nt: TGCGCCAGCAGCTTGGCCGGGGGCACAGATACGCAGTATTTT

j_call: TRBJ1-2
d_call: TRBD1
v_call: TRBV28
clone_size: -
cdr3_aa: CASSTVGQVDGYTF
cdr3_nt: TGTGCCAGCAGTACTGTGGGACAGGTAGACGGCTACACCTTC

j_call: TRBJ2-7
d_call: TRBD2
v_call: TRBV5-1
clone_size: -
cdr3_aa: CASSLGLAGGQQYF
cdr3_nt: TGCGCCAGCAGCTTGGGGCTAGCGGGGGGGCAGCAGTACTTC

j_call: TRBJ2-7
d_call: -
v_call: TRBV15
clone_size: -
cdr3_aa: CATSRDGAVSYEQYF
cdr3_nt: TGTGCCACCAGCAGAGATGGGGCAGTTTCCTACGAGCAGTACTTC

j_call: TRBJ2-1
d_call: -
v_call: TRBV4-1
clone_size: -
cdr3_aa: CASSQDLGPDVEQFF
cdr3_nt: TGCGCCAGCAGCCAAGACTTAGGACCAGACGTGGAGCAGTTCTTC

j_call: TRBJ1-1
d_call: -
v_call: TRBV11-2
clone_size: few
cdr3_aa: CASSLGANTEAFF
cdr3_nt: TGTGCCAGCAGCCTGGGTGCAAACACTGAAGCTTTCTTT

j_call: TRBJ2-5
d_call: -
v_call: TRBV5-1
clone_size: -
cdr3_aa: CASSLARTVLQETQYF
cdr3_nt: TGCGCCAGCAGCTTGGCCCGGACAGTTTTGCAAGAGACCCAGTACTTC